The rows below give T cell receptor beta chains drawn from one sample of a study of T cell responses to AZD1222 COVID-19 vaccine. The protocol was immunoSEQ multiplex PCR, while the TCRdb copy is restricted to in-frame clones and leaves out a portion. The sample contains about 140,000 clones, 80% to 90% of which appear only once. The starting material was peripheral blood, obtained on day 0 of AZD1222 vaccination. These receptors were obtained from an adult in good health. CDR3s include the opening cysteine and the closing phenylalanine or tryptophan. The order of the fields is J gene, V gene, CDR3 protein.

>TRBJ1-2|TRBV5-4
CASSDGDRGRRGGYTF
>TRBJ2-1|TRBV4-3
CASSPGLGNNEQFF
>TRBJ2-7|TRBV5-6
CASSPGGPRYEQYF
>TRBJ2-7|TRBV6-4
CASSDNAKKASYEQYF
>TRBJ2-5|TRBV27
CASSLRDQETQYF
>TRBJ2-7|TRBV12-2
CASRLQGEQYF
>TRBJ2-4|TRBV28
CASTPPMGQGAKNIQYF
>TRBJ2-2|TRBV6-2/TRBV6-3
CASSTLRGGENTGELFF
>TRBJ1-2|TRBV11-3
CASSLGDRVDGYTF
>TRBJ2-1|TRBV11-3
CASSLDVSGSGNEQFF
>TRBJ1-6|TRBV5-4
CASSLAEGGDSPLHF
>TRBJ2-1|TRBV27
CASSPDWGDEQFF
>TRBJ2-2|TRBV27
CASSWGSNTGELFF
>TRBJ1-1|TRBV20-1
CSASKGMNTEAFF
>TRBJ1-3|TRBV9
CASSVGLVGNTIYF